This TCR beta chain comes out of a study of identical twins' blood T cells. Donors were six healthy women in three monozygous twin pairs. To note about this clonotype: Its antigen remains unknown.

Both ends of each TCR cDNA library bore sample-specific barcodes. How the authors handled the data: Each library had roughly 2.2 to 3.6 million CDR3 reads and about 95,000 to nearly 550,000 clonotypes. From the 5' RACE reads, TCRdb called clonotypes with MiXCR, one entry per CDR3 protein. These V and J calls rely on TCRdb rather than the paper's analysis. Among hundreds of thousands of distinct CDR3 sequences, roughly 27% were seen once, and the ten largest hold more than 5.5%. Germline CDR1 SGHRS, CDR2 YFSETQ. V lost 10 bases to trimming and J lost 1 base, with 24 bases between them. This CDR3 region has 17 residues. Study conclusions and caveats: Environmental influences on twin similarity could not be excluded.

The genes are TRBV5-1 and TRBJ2-1; possible D gene TRBD1, 5 bases. The TCR originated in a woman aged 18-55 years in good health. Sequencing was done on a sample of PBMCs. The CDR3 protein is CAGIWGVEGSSYNEQFF. CDR3 sequence (DNA): TGCGCCGGCATTTGGGGCGTGGAAGGGTCATCCTACAATGAGCAGTTCTTC.